The entry below describes one TCR beta chain. These data are taken from a study of shared clonotypes between healthy human individuals. CDR1 is LNHDA and CDR2 is SQIVND in the germline V gene (reference sequence). The length of the CDR3 is 18 residues. Germline trimming cut 4 bases from V and 0 bases from J; bases unmatched to any gene: 5. This table comes from immunoSEQ multiplex PCR, and its TCRdb copy is limited to in-frame clones, with some not included. The table has 1.4 million or so clones, 98% to 99% seen once. The receptor's source is a man aged 25 to 40 in good health. The chain links TRBV19 to TRBJ2-2, with 13 nucleotides matching TRBD2. Source material: naive CD4+ T cells sorted from blood. Subset of the sample: CD45RA+ positively selected. CDR3 in DNA: TGTGCCAGTAGTAGACTAGCGGGAGGTACCGCGAACACCGGGGAGCTGTTTTTT. Its translation is CASSRLAGGTANTGELFF.